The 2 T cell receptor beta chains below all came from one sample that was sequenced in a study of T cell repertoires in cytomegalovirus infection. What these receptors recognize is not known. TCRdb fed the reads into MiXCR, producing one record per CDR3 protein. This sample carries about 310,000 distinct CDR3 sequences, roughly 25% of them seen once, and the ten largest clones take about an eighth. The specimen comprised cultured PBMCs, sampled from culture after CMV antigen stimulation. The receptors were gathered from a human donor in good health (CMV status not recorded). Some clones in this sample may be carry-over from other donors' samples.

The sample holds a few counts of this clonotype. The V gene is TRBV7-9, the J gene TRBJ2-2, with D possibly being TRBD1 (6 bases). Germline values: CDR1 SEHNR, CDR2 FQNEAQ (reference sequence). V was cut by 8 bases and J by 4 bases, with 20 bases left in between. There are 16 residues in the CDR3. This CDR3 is CASVPTGLGTTGELFF. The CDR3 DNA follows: TGTGCCAGCGTCCCGACAGGATTAGGCACCACCGGGGAGCTGTTTTTT.

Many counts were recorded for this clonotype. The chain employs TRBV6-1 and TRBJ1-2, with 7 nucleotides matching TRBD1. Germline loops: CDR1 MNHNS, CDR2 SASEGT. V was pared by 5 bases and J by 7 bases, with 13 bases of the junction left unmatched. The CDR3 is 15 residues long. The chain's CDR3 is CASSPSRTGLRGYTF. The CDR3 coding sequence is TGTGCCAGCAGTCCCTCCCGGACAGGCTTACGTGGCTACACCTTC.